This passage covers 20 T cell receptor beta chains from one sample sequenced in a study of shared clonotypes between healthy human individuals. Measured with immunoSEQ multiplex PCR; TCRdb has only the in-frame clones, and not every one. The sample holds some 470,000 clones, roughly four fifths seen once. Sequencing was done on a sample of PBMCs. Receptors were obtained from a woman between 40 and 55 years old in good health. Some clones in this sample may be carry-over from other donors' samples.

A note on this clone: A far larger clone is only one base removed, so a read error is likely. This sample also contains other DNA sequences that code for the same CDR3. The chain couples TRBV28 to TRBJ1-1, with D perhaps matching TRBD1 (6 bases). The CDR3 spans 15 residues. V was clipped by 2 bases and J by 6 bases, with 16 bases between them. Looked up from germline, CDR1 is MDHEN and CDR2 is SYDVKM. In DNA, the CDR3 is TGTGCCAGCAGTTTACAGGACAGAGGGTTTCCTGAAGCTTTCTTT. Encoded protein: CASSLQDRGFPEAFF.

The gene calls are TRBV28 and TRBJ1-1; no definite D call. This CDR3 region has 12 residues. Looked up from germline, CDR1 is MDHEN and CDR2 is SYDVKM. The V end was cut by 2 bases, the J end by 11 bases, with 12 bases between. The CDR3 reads CASSLVASEAFF. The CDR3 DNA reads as TGTGCCAGCAGTTTAGTGGCCTCGGAGGCTTTCTTT.

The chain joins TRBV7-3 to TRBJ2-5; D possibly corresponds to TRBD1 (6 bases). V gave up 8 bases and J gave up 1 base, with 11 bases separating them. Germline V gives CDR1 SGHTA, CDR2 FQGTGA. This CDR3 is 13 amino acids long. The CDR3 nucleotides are TGTGCCAGCGCCGGACAGAGCCAAGAGACCCAGTACTTC. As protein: CASAGQSQETQYF.

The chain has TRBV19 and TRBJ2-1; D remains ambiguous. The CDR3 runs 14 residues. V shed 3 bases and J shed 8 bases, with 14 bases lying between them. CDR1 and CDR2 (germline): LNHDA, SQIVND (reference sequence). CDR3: CASSIRRTPDEQFF. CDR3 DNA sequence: TGTGCCAGTAGTATTAGGCGTACGCCCGATGAGCAGTTCTTC.

The CDR3 DNA is TGTGCCAGCAGCTCGGGACTAGCGGGAGATGAGCAGTACTTC. Its protein product is CASSSGLAGDEQYF. The chain links TRBV28 to TRBJ2-7; TRBD2 matches at 14 bases. The CDR3 has 14 residues. The junction had 5 bases not matched to a gene; V was cut back by 6 bases and J by 7 bases. CDR1 is MDHEN, CDR2 SYDVKM, per germline.

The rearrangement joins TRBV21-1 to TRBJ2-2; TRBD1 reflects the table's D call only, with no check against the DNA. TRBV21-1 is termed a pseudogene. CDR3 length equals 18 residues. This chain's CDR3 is CASSRGTGGIANTGELFF. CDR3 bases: TGTGCCAGCAGCAGGGGGACAGGGGGTATTGCGAACACCGGGGAGCTGTTTTTT.

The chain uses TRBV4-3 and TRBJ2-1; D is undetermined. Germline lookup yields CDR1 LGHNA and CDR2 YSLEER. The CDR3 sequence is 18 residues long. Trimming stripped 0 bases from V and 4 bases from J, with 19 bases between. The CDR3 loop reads CASSQDVNRHGVYNEQFF. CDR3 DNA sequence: TGCGCCAGCAGCCAAGATGTTAACCGACATGGGGTATACAATGAGCAGTTCTTC.

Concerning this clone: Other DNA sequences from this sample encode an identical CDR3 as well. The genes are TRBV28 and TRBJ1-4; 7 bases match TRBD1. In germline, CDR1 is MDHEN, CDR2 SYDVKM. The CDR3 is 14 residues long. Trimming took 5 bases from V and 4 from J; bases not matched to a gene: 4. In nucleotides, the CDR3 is TGTGCCAGCAGTCCGGGGGACAGTAATGAAAAACTGTTTTTT. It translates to CASSPGDSNEKLFF.

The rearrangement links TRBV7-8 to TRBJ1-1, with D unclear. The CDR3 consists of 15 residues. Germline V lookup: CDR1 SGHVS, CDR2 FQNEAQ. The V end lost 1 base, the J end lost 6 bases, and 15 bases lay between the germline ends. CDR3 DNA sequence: TGTGCCAGCAGCTTAGTAGGCCCGACCACCGCTGAAGCTTTCTTT. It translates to CASSLVGPTTAEAFF.

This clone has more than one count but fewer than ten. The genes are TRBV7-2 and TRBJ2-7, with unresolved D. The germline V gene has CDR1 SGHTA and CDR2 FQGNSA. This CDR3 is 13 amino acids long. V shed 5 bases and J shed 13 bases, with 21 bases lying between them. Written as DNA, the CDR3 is TGTGCCAGCAGCCCCACTCCAGAAACTCAGATATACTTC. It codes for CASSPTPETQIYF.

Here the CDR3 reads CASSEGRGTGLFF. The CDR3 bases are TGTGCCAGCAGTGAAGGCCGGGGGACCGGACTGTTTTTT. V is TRBV6-1 and J is TRBJ1-4, with TRBD1 as a possible D gene (5 bases). Germline lookup yields CDR1 MNHNS and CDR2 SASEGT. Trimming stripped 1 base from V and 13 bases from J, with 13 bases between. CDR3 length equals 13 residues.

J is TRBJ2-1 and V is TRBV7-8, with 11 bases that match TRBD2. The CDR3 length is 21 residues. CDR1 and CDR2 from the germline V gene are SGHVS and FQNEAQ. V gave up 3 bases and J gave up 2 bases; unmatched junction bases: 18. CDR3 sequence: CASSFRSELAGAFLAYNEQFF. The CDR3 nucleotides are TGTGCCAGCAGCTTTAGGTCTGAACTAGCGGGGGCTTTTTTGGCCTACAATGAGCAGTTCTTC.

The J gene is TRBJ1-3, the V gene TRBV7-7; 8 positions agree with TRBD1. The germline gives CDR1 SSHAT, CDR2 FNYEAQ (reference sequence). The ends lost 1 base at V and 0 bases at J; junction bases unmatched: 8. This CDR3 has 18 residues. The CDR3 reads CASSLVRRTGTSGNTIYF. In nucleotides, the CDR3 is TGTGCCAGCAGCTTAGTGCGGAGGACAGGGACCTCTGGAAACACCATATATTTT.

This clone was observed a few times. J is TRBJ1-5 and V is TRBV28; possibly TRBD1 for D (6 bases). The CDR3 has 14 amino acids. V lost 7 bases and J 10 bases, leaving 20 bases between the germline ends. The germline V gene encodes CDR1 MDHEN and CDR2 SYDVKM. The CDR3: CASKVGAVITPQHF. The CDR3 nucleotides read TGTGCCAGCAAAGTGGGGGCAGTGATCACTCCCCAGCATTTT.

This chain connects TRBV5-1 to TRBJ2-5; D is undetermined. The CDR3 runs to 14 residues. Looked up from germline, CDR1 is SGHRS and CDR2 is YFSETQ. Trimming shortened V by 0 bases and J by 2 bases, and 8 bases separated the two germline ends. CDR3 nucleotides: TGCGCCAGCAGCTTGGTTTGGCAGCAAGAGACCCAGTACTTC. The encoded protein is CASSLVWQQETQYF.

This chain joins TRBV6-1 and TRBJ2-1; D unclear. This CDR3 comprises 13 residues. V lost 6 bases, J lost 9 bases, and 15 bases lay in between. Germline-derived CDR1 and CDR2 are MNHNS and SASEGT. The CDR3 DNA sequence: TGTGCCAGCAGCCAAGGAAGTTATGGTGAGCAGTTCTTC. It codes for CASSQGSYGEQFF.

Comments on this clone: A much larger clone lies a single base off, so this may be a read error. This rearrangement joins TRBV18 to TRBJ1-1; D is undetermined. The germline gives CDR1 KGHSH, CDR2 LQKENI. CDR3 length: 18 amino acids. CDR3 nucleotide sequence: TGTGCCAGCTCACCAGGAGTTAGGACTTTCGCCAGCCTCACTGAAGCTTCCTTT. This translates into CASSPGVRTFASLTEASF.

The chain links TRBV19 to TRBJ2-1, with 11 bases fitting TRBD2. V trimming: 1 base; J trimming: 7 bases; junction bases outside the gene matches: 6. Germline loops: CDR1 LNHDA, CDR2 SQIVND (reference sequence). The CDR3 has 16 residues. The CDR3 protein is CASSIGWLAGGNEQFF. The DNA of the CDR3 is TGTGCCAGTAGTATAGGTTGGCTAGCGGGAGGTAATGAGCAGTTCTTC.

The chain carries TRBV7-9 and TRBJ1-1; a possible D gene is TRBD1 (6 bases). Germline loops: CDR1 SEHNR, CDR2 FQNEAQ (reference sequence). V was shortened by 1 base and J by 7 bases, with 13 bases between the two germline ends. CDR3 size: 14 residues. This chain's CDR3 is CASSLVHREGEAFF. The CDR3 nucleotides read TGTGCCAGCAGCTTAGTCCACAGGGAGGGTGAAGCTTTCTTT.

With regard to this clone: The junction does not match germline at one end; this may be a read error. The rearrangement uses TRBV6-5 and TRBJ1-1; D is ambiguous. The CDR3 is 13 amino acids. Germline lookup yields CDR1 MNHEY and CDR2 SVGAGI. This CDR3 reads CAGSPKENTEAFF. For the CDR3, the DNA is TGTGCCGGCAGTCCCAAGGAGAACACTGAAGCTTTCTTT.